The T cell receptor (beta chain) under discussion was sequenced for a study of Tregs in tolerant kidney transplant recipients. Sequencing was performed with immunoSEQ multiplex PCR; in TCRdb, only in-frame clones are kept and a portion is missing. The table shows more than 30,000 clones, with 82% occurring only once. The germline V gene has CDR1 MRHNA and CDR2 SNTAGT. V shed 4 bases and J shed 0 bases, with 4 bases lying between them. This CDR3 has 13 amino acids. As concerns this clone: Antigen: not known.

Study results and limitations: Biological reproducibility was not directly addressed, but technical replication error appeared minimal.

The J gene is TRBJ2-1, the V gene TRBV6-4; D unresolved. Sequenced sample: Tregs from blood cultured with allogeneic cells. The TCR originated in a human donor in good health. This CDR3 is CASSGPSYNEQFF. The CDR3 DNA reads as TGTGCCAGCAGTGGCCCCTCCTACAATGAGCAGTTCTTC.